This entry features one TCR beta chain sequence. Its matching antigen is unknown. This entry is derived from a study of regulatory T cells in long-lasting Graves disease. Findings and caveats of the study: Persistent cases of Graves' showed reduced TCR diversity relative to newly diagnosed patients.

This CDR3 comprises 14 residues. Between the trimmed V and J ends, which lost 6 bases and 4 bases, there was a span of 14 bases. Germline lookup yields CDR1 LNHDA and CDR2 SQIVND (reference sequence). Time point here: newly diagnosed GD, antithyroid drugs for less than 3 months. PBMCs provided the RNA from which the TCR library was made. Libraries of TCR beta came from iRepertoire HTBI primers plus Arm-PCR of CDR3 regions. TCRdb independently ran MiXCR on the multiplex PCR reads; one entry per CDR3 protein. Counted here are 350,000 to 450,000 distinct CDR3 sequences, over 15% occurring once; the ten biggest clones make up roughly 30%. Separately, the same data were catalogued under a study of T cells in Graves' hyperthyroidism and ophthalmopathy.

This clonotype originated in a man aged 35-49 years with Graves disease. The chain employs TRBV19 and TRBJ2-3; tentatively, D is TRBD2 (6 bases). Sequences were derived from peripheral blood mononuclear cells (PBMCs), sampled at new diagnosis, from a patient treated with antithyroid drugs. The CDR3 protein is CASSSGRSPDTQYF. In DNA form, the CDR3 reads TGTGCCAGTAGCTCAGGGAGGAGCCCAGATACGCAGTATTTT. The full variable domain, with the rest looked up from reference TRBV19 and TRBJ2-3, is DGGITQSPKYLFRKEGQNVTLSCEQNLNHDAMYWYRQDPGQGLRLIYYSQIVNDFQKGDIAEGYSVSREKKESFPLTVTSAQKNPTAFYLCASSSGRSPDTQYFGPGTRLTVL.